This T cell receptor (beta chain) appears in the sequencing data of a study of beta chain features in type 1 diabetes. Reverse transcribing all isolated RNA meant expressed TCRB transcripts were sequenced. The repertoire was sequenced with immunoSEQ multiplex PCR; TCRdb's copy has only in-frame clones and lacks some. Of approximately 160,000 clones in the sample, around 10% were seen once. Whole-study results and caveats: Across all four CD4+ subsets, people with type 1 diabetes showed modestly shorter TCRB CDR3s.

Per germline, CDR1 SGHTA and CDR2 FQGTGA. The CDR3 consists of 15 residues. The germline V and J ends were trimmed by 4 bases and 7 bases, with 17 bases remaining between them. With regard to this clone: Its antigen remains unidentified.

The TCR originated in a man aged 25-45 years with type 1 diabetes. The chain has TRBV7-3 and TRBJ2-1, with TRBD1 as a possible D gene (5 bases). The specimen sequenced was central memory CD4+ T cells from blood. The DNA for the CDR3 is TGTGCCAGCAGCTCCCCTGGGGCAGGGTGGAATGAGCAGTTCTTC. This translates into CASSSPGAGWNEQFF.